This TCR beta chain was recorded in a study of control samples from healthy donors and cancer patients. This CDR3 has 15 residues. Germline V CDR1 and CDR2: SGHTA, FQGTGA. Trimming removed 5 bases from V and 6 bases from J; junction bases left unmatched: 8. Method: immunoSEQ multiplex PCR; TCRdb's copy keeps in-frame clones and lacks some. The repertoire has 90,000 to 100,000 clones, 79% of them found once; the top ten carry about 11%. Sequencing was performed on blood. J is TRBJ2-2 and V is TRBV7-3; 8 positions agree with TRBD1. The source of this sequence is a woman in her 30s in good health. The DNA of the CDR3 is TGTGCCAGCAGCGCTCAGGGGGCAAGGGCCGGGGAGCTGTTTTTT. Protein product: CASSAQGARAGELFF.